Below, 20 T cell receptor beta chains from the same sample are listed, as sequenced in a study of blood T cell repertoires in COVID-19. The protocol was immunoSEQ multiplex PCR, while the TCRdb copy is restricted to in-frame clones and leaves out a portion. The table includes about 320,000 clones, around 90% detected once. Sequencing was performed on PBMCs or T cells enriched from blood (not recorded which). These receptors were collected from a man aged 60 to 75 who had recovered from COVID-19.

The CDR3 region is CASSEIVTNYNSPLHF. The CDR3 DNA reads TGTGCCAGCAGTGAAATTGTGACTAACTATAATTCACCCCTCCACTTT. The chain combines TRBV2 with TRBJ1-6; D unresolved. V was clipped by 2 bases and J by 3 bases, with 11 bases between them. Per the germline V gene, CDR1 is SNHLY and CDR2 is FYNNEI. CDR3 length: 16 residues.

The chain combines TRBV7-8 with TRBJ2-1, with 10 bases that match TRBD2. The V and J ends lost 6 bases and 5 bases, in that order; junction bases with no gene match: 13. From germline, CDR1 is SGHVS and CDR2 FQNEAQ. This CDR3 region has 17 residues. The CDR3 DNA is TGTGCCAGCAGGTTGAGGAGCGGGGGGGCCGTACACAATGAGCAGTTCTTC. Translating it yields CASRLRSGGAVHNEQFF.

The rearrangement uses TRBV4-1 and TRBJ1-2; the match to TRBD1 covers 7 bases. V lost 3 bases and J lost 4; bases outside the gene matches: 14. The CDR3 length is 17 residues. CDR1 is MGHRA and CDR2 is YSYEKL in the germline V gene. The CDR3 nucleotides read TGCGCCAGCAGCCACCAAGCTAGGGGGCCTGAGGCCTATGGCTACACCTTC. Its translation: CASSHQARGPEAYGYTF.

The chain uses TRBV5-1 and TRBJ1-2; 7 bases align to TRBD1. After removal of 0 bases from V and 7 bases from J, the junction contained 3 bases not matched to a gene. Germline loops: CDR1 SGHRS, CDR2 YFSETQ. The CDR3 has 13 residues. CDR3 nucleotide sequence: TGCGCCAGCAGCTTGGTAACAGGGGTTGGCTACACCTTC. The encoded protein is CASSLVTGVGYTF.

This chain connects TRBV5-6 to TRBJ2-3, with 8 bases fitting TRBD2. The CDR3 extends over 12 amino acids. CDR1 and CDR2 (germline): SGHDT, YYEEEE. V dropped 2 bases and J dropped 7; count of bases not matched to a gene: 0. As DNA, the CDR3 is TGTGCCAGCAGCTTTAGCGGGAATACGCAGTATTTT. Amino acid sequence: CASSFSGNTQYF. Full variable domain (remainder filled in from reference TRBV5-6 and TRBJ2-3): DAGVTQSPTHLIKTRGQQVTLRCSPKSGHDTVSWYQQALGQGPQFIFQYYEEEERQRGNFPDRFSGHQFPNYSSELNVNALLLGDSALYLCASSFSGNTQYFGPGTRLTVL.

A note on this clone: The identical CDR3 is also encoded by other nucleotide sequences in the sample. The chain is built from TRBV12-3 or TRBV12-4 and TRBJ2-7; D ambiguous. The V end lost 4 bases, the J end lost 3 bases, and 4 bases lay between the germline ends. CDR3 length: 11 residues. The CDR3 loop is CASSSSYEQYF. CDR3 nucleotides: TGTGCCAGCAGTTCTAGCTACGAGCAGTACTTC.

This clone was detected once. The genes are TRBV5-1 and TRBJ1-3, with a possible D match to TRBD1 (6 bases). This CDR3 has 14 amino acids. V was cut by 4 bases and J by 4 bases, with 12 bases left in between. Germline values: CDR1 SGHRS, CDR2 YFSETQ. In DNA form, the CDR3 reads TGCGCCAGCAGCGAACAGGGTATCGGAAACACCATATATTTT. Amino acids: CASSEQGIGNTIYF.

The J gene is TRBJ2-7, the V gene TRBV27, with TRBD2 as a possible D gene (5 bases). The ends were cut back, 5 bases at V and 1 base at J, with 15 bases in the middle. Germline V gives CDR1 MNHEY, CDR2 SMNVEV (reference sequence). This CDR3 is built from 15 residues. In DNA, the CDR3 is TGTGCCAGCAGTATCACACCCCGCGGGTCCTACGAGCAGTACTTC. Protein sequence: CASSITPRGSYEQYF.

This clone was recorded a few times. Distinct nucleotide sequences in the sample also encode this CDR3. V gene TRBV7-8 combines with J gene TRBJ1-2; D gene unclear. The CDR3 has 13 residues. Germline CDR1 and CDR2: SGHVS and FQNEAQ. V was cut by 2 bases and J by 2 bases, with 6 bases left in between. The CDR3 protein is CASSLSRNYGYTF. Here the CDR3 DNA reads TGTGCCAGCAGCTTAAGCAGGAACTATGGCTACACCTTC. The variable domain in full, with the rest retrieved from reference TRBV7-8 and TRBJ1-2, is GAGVSQSPRYKVAKRGQDVALRCDPISGHVSLFWYQQALGQGPEFLTYFQNEAQLDKSGLPSDRFFAERPEGSVSTLKIQRTQQEDSAVYLCASSLSRNYGYTFGSGTRLTVV.

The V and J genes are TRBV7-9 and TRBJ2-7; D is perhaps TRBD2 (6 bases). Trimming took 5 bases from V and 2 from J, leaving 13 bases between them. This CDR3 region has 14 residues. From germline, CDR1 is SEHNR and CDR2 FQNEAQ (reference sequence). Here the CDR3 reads CASSGDSAPYEQYF. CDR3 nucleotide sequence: TGTGCCAGCAGCGGGGACTCAGCCCCCTACGAGCAGTACTTC.

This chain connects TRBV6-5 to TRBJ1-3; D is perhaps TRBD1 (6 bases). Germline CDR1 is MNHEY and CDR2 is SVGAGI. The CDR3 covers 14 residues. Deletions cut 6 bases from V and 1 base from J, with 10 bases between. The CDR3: CASRQGLSGNTIYF. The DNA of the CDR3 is TGTGCCAGCAGACAGGGACTATCTGGAAACACCATATATTTT.

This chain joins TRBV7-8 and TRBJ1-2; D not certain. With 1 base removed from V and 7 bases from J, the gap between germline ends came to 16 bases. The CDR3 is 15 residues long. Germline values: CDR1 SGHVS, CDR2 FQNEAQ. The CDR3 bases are TGTGCCAGCAGCTTAGAGTATGTTACTATCGGTGGCTACACCTTC. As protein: CASSLEYVTIGGYTF.

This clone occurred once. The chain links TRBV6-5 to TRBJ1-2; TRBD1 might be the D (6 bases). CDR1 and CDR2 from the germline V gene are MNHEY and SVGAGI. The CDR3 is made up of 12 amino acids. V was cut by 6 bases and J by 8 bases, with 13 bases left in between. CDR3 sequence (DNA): TGTGCCAGCAGGAGGGACATTGGGGGCTACACCTTC. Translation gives CASRRDIGGYTF.

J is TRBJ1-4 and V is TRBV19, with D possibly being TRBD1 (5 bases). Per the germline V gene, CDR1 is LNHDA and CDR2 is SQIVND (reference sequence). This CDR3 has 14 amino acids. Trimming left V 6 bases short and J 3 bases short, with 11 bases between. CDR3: CASRAAGPNEKLFF. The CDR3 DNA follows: TGTGCCAGTAGGGCGGCGGGACCTAATGAAAAACTGTTTTTT.

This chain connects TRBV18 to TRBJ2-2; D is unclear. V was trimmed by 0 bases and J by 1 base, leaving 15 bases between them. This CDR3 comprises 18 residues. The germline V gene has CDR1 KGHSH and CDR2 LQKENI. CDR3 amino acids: CASSPPAGSVVNTGELFF. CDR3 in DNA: TGTGCCAGCTCACCACCGGCAGGCTCGGTTGTGAACACCGGGGAGCTGTTTTTT.

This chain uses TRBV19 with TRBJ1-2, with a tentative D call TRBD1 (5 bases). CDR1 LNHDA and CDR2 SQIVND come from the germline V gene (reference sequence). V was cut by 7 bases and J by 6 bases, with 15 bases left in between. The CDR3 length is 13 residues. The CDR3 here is CASTNAGPHGYTF. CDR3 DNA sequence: TGTGCCAGTACCAATGCGGGGCCTCATGGCTACACCTTC.

CDR3: CASSYEPGQGDNIQYF. Written as DNA, the CDR3 is TGTGCCAGCAGTTATGAACCGGGACAGGGGGACAACATTCAGTACTTC. This rearrangement joins TRBV6-2 or TRBV6-3 to TRBJ2-4; 11 nucleotides line up with TRBD1. V lost 3 bases, J lost 7 bases, and 8 bases stayed unmatched. This CDR3 spans 16 amino acids. Germline CDR1 and CDR2: MNHEY and SVGEGT.

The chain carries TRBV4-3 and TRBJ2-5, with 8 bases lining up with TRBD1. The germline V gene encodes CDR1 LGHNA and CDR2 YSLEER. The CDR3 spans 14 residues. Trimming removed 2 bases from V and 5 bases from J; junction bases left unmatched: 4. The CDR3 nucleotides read TGCGCCAGCAGCCAACGGACAGGGCGGGAGACCCAGTACTTC. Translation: CASSQRTGRETQYF.

CDR3 region: CASSDQDSNQPQHF. The CDR3 DNA reads TGTGCCAGCAGCGACCAGGATAGCAATCAGCCCCAGCATTTT. V is TRBV9 and J is TRBJ1-5; no reliable D call. Looked up from germline, CDR1 is SGDLS and CDR2 is YYNGEE. V was cut by 3 bases and J by 0 bases, with 7 bases left in between. CDR3 size: 14 residues.

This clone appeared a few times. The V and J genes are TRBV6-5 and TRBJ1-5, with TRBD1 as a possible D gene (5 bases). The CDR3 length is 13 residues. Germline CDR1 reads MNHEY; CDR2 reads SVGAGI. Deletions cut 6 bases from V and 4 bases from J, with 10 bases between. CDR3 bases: TGTGCCAGCAGAAGGACATGGAATCAGCCCCAGCATTTT. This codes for CASRRTWNQPQHF.